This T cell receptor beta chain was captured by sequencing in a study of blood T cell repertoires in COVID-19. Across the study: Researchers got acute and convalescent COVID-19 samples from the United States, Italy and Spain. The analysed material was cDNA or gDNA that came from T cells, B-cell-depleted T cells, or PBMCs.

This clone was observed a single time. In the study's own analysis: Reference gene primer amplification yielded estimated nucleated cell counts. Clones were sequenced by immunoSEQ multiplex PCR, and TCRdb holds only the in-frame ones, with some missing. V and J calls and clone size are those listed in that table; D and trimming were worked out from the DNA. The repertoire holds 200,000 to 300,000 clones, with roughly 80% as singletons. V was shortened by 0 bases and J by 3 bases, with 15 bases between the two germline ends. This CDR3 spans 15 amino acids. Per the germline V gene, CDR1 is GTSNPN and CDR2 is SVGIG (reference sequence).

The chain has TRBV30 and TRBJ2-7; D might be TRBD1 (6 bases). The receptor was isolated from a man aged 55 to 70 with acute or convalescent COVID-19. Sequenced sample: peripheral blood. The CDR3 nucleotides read TGTGCCTGGAGTGTAGGTGGGGGCCGTAACTACGAGCAGTACTTC. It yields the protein CAWSVGGGRNYEQYF. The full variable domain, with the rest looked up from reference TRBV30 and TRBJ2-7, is SQTIHQWPATLVQPVGSPLSLECTVEGTSNPNLYWYRQAAGRGLQLLFYSVGIGQISSEVPQNLSASRPQDRQFILSSKKLLLSDSGFYLCAWSVGGGRNYEQYFGPGTRLTVT.